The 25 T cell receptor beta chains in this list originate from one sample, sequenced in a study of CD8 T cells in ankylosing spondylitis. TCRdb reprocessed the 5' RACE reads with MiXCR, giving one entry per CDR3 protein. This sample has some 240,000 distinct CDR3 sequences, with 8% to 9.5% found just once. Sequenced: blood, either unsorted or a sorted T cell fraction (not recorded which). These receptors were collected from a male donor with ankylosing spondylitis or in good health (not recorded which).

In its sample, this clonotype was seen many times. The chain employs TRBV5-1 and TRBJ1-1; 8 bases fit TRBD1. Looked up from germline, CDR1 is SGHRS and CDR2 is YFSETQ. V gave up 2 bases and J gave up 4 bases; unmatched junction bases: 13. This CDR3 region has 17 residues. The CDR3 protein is CASSFIGETGVSTEAFF. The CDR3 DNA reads TGCGCCAGCAGCTTTATCGGGGAGACAGGGGTGAGCACTGAAGCTTTCTTT.

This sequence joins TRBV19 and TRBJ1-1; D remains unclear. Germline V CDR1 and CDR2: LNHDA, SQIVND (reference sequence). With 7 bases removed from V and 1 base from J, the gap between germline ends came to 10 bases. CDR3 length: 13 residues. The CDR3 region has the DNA TGTGCCAGTACCGCCAGGAGGAACACTGAAGCTTTCTTT. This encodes CASTARRNTEAFF.

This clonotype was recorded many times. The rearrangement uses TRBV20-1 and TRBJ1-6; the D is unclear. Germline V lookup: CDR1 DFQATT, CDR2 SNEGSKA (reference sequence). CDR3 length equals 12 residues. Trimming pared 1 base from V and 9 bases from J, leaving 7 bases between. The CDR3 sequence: CSARGTASPLHF. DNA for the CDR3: TGCAGTGCTAGAGGGACGGCTTCACCCCTCCACTTT.

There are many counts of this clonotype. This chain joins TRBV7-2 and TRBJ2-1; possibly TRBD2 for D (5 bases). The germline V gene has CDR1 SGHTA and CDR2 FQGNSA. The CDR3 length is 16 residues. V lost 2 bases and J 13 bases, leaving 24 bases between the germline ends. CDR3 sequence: CASSLLPGSENGVQFF. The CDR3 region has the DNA TGTGCCAGCAGCTTATTACCGGGTAGCGAGAATGGGGTTCAGTTCTTC. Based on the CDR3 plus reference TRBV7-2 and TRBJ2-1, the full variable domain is GAGVSQSPSNKVTEKGKDVELRCDPISGHTALYWYRQSLGQGLEFLIYFQGNSAPDKSGLPSDRFSAERTGGSVSTLTIQRTQQEDSAVYLCASSLLPGSENGVQFFGPGTRLTVL.

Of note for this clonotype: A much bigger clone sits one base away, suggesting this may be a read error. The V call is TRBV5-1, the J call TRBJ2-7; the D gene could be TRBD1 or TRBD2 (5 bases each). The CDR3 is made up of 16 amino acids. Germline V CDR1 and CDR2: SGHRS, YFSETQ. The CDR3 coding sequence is TGCGCCAGCGGCTTCGTCGGGGCAGGGAAGGGCCACGAGCAGTACTTC. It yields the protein CASGFVGAGKGHEQYF.

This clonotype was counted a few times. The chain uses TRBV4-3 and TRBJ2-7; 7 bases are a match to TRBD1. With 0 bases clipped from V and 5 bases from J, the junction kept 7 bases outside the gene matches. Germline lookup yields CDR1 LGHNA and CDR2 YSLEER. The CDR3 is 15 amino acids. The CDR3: CASSQDSGGRDEQYF. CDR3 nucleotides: TGCGCCAGCAGCCAAGATTCAGGGGGAAGGGACGAGCAGTACTTC.

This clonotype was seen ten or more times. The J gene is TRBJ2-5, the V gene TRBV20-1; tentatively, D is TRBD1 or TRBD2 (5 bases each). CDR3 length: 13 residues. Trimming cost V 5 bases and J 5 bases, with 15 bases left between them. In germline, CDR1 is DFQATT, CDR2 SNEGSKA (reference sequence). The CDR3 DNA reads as TGCAGTGCTCCTGGGGGAAGATGGGAGACCCAGTACTTC. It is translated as CSAPGGRWETQYF.

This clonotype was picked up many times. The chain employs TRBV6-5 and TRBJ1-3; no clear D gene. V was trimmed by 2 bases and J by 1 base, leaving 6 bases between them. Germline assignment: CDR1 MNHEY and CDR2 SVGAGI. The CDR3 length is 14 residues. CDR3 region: CASSYGISGNTIYF. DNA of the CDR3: TGTGCCAGCAGTTACGGAATTTCTGGAAACACCATATATTTT.

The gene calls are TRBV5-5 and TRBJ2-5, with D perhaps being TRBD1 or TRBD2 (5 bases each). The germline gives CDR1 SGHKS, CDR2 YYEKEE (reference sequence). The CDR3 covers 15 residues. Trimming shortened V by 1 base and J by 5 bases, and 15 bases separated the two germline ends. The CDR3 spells CASSLRGAGSETQYF. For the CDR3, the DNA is TGTGCCAGCAGCTTGAGAGGGGCAGGGTCGGAGACCCAGTACTTC.

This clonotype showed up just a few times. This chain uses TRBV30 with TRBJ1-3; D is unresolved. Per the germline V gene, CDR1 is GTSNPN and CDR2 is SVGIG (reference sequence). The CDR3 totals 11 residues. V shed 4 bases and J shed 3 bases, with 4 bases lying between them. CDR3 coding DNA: TGTGCCTGGAACCATGGAAACACCATATATTTT. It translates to CAWNHGNTIYF.

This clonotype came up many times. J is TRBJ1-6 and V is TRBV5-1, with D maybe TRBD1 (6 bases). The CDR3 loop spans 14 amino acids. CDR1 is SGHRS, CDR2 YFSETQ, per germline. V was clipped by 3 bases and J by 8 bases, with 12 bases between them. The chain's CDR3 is CASSSGTKDSPLHF. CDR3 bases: TGCGCCAGCAGCTCCGGGACAAAGGATTCACCCCTCCACTTT.

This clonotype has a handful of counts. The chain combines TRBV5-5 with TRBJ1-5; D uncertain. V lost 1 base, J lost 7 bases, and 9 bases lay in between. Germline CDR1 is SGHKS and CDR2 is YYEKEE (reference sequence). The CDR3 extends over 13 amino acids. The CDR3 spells CASSLSIEQPQHF. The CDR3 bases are TGTGCCAGCAGCTTGTCGATCGAACAGCCCCAGCATTTT. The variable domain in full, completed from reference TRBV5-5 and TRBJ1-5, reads DAGVTQSPTHLIKTRGQQVTLRCSPISGHKSVSWYQQVLGQGPQFIFQYYEKEERGRGNFPDRFSARQFPNYSSELNVNALLLGDSALYLCASSLSIEQPQHFGDGTRLSIL.

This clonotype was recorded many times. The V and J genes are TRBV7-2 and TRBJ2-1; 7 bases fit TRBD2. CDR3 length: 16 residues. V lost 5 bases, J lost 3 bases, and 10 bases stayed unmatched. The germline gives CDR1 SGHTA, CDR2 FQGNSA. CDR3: CASSPPRSGVYNEQFF. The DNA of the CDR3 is TGTGCCAGCAGCCCCCCTCGGAGCGGGGTCTACAATGAGCAGTTCTTC.

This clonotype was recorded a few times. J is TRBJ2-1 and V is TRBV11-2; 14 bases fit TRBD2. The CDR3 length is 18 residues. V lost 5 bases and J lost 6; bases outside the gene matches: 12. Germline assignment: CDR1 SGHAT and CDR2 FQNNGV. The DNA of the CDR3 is TGTGCCAGCAGCCCCTCCCCCCGACTAGCGGGGGGGCCCAATGAGCAGTTCTTC. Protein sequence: CASSPSPRLAGGPNEQFF. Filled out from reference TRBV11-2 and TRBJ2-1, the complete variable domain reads EAGVAQSPRYKIIEKRQSVAFWCNPISGHATLYWYQQILGQGPKLLIQFQNNGVVDDSQLPKDRFSAERLKGVDSTLKIQPAKLEDSAVYLCASSPSPRLAGGPNEQFFGPGTRLTVL.

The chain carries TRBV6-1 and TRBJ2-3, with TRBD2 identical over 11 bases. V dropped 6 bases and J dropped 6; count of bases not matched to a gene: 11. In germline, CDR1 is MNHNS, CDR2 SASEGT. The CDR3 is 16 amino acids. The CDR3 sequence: CASSAHGTSGGDTQYF. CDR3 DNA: TGTGCCAGCAGCGCCCACGGGACTAGCGGAGGGGATACGCAGTATTTT.

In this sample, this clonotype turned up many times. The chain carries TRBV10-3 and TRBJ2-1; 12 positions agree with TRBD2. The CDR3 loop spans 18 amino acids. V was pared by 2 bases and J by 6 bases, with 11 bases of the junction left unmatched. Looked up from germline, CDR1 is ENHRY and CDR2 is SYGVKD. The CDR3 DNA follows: TGTGCCATCAGTGAGCTACTAGCGGGGGGACCCATCGTCAATGAGCAGTTCTTC. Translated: CAISELLAGGPIVNEQFF.

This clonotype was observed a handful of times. The CDR3 nucleotides are TGTGCCAGCAGGGGGACAGAGTACCAAGAGACCCAGTACTTC. Its translation: CASRGTEYQETQYF. The chain has TRBV5-6 and TRBJ2-5; 7 nucleotides line up with TRBD1. The CDR3 has 14 residues. CDR1 is SGHDT and CDR2 is YYEEEE in the germline V gene. The ends lost 5 bases at V and 0 bases at J; junction bases unmatched: 4.

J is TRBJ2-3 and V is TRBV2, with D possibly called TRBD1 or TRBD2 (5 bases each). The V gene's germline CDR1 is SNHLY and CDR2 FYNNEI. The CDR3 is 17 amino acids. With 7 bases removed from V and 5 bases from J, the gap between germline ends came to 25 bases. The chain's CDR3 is CASIKGWGSPGGDTQYF. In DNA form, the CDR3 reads TGTGCCAGCATCAAGGGGTGGGGGTCCCCAGGAGGAGATACGCAGTATTTT.

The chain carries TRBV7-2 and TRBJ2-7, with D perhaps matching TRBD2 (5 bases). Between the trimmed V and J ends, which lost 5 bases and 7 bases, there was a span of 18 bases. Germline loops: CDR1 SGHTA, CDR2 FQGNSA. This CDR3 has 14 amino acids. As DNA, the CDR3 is TGTGCCAGCAGCAGTCTGGGCCCAGTAGCGGAGCAGTACTTC. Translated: CASSSLGPVAEQYF. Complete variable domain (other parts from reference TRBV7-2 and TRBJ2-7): GAGVSQSPSNKVTEKGKDVELRCDPISGHTALYWYRQSLGQGLEFLIYFQGNSAPDKSGLPSDRFSAERTGGSVSTLTIQRTQQEDSAVYLCASSSLGPVAEQYFGPGTRLTVT.

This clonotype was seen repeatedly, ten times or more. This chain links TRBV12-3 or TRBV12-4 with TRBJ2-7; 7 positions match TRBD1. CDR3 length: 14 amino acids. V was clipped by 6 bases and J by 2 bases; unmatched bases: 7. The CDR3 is CASSRGTVAYEQYF. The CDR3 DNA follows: TGTGCCAGCAGCCGAGGGACAGTAGCCTACGAGCAGTACTTC.

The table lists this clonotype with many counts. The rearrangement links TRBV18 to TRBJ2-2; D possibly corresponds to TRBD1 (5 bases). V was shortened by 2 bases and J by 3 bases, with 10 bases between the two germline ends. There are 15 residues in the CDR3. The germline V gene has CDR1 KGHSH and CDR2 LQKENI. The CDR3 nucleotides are TGTGCCAGCTCACCATCCAGGGTCGACACCGGGGAGCTGTTTTTT. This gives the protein CASSPSRVDTGELFF.

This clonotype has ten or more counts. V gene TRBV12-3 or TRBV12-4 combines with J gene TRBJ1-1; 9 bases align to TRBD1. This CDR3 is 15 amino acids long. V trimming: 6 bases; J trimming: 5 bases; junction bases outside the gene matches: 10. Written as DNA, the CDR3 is TGTGCCAGCAGGCCCTCGACAGGGGGTCAAACTGAAGCTTTCTTT. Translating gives CASRPSTGGQTEAFF.

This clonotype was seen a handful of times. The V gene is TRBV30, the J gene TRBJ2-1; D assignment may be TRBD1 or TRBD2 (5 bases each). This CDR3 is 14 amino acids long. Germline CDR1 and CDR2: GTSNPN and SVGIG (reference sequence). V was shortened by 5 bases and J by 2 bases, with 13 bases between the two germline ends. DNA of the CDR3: TGTGCCTGGGACGCTCCGGGGCCCTACAATGAGCAGTTCTTC. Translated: CAWDAPGPYNEQFF.

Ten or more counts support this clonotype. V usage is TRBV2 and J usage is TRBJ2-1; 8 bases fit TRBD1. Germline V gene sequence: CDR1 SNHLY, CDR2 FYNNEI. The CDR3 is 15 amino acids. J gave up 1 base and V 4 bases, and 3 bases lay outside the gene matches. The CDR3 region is CASSVDRGSYNEQFF. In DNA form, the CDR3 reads TGTGCCAGCAGTGTTGACAGGGGTTCCTACAATGAGCAGTTCTTC. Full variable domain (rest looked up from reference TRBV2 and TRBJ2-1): EPEVTQTPSHQVTQMGQEVILRCVPISNHLYFYWYRQILGQKVEFLVSFYNNEISEKSEIFDDQFSVERPDGSNFTLKIRSTKLEDSAMYFCASSVDRGSYNEQFFGPGTRLTVL.

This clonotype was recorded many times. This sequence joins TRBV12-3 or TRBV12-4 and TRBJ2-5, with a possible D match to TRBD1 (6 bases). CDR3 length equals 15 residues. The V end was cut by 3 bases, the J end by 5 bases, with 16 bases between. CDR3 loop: CASSFSTGTAETQYF. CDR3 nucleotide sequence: TGTGCCAGCAGTTTTAGTACAGGGACGGCGGAGACCCAGTACTTC.